This T cell receptor (beta chain) emerged from a study of T cells expressing NK-cell markers. Overall study context: Source material for TCR beta repertoires consisted of sorted CD3+CD56+NKG2C+, CD3+CD56+NKG2C- and CD3+CD56-NKG2C+ T cells. HCMV seropositivity characterized most of the eight sequenced donors, and seronegativity one.

The CDR3 spans 13 residues. Per germline, CDR1 DFQATT and CDR2 SNEGSKA (reference sequence). TCRdb reprocessed the 5' RACE reads and stores each CDR3 protein as one record, lacking DNA. The listing records about 260,000 distinct CDR3 sequences. The sequenced material came from blood T cells: a sorted CD56 or NKG2C T cell subset, CD4+ or CD8+ T cells, or bulk PBMC T cells (not recorded which). The chain links TRBV20-1 to TRBJ1-1; TCRdb outputs TRBD1, but without DNA this stays unchecked. The origin of this receptor is a woman aged 18-69 years in good health. CDR3 residues: CSARIATVTEAFF.